This T cell receptor (beta chain) emerged from a study of cytomegalovirus exposure and HLA in healthy donors. PCR primers comprised 60 Vbeta and 13 Jbeta primers. Produced via immunoSEQ multiplex PCR; TCRdb's table is partial and in-frame only. The sample consists of some 140,000 clones, 77% of them appearing once. The CDR3 has 16 residues. The germline V gene has CDR1 SNHLY and CDR2 FYNNEI. Trimming removed 3 bases from V and 5 bases from J, with 19 bases in between. The clonotype comes from a man under 40 in good health and CMV-seronegative. The J gene is TRBJ2-5, the V gene TRBV2, with TRBD1 as a possible D gene (6 bases). Sample: PBMCs. DNA of the CDR3: TGTGCCAGCAGTGACGGTCGGCAGGGCAGGGGTGAGACCCAGTACTTC. The encoded protein is CASSDGRQGRGETQYF. The full variable domain, rest sourced from reference TRBV2 and TRBJ2-5, is EPEVTQTPSHQVTQMGQEVILRCVPISNHLYFYWYRQILGQKVEFLVSFYNNEISEKSEIFDDQFSVERPDGSNFTLKIRSTKLEDSAMYFCASSDGRQGRGETQYFGPGTRLLVL.